What follows are 18 T cell receptor beta chains derived from one specimen sequenced in a study of blood T cells in healthy people across ages. Together with a sample-barcoded 5' primer, a J-beta primer mix was included in a second PCR lasting about 7 to 12 cycles. TCRdb redid the calling of the 5' RACE reads with MiXCR, one entry per CDR3 protein. Of 550,000 to 800,000 distinct CDR3 sequences in the sample, about 32% were seen once. Sample: blood. These receptors all come from a woman older than 75 in good health.

This clonotype has ten or more counts. The chain recombines TRBV28 with TRBJ2-6; unclear D gene. Trimming shortened V by 3 bases and J by 0 bases, and 6 bases separated the two germline ends. There are 15 residues in the CDR3. Per the germline V gene, CDR1 is MDHEN and CDR2 is SYDVKM. CDR3 protein: CASSFQNSGANVLTF. The CDR3 bases are TGTGCCAGCAGTTTTCAGAACTCTGGGGCCAACGTCCTGACTTTC.

In its sample, this clonotype was seen many times. The chain employs TRBV7-2 and TRBJ2-1; D is possibly TRBD2 (5 bases). This CDR3 region has 17 residues. Trimming removed 0 bases at V and 1 base at J, with 13 bases between. Germline lookup yields CDR1 SGHTA and CDR2 FQGNSA. The CDR3 region is CASSLALALGSYNEQFF. In DNA form, the CDR3 reads TGTGCCAGCAGCTTAGCGTTAGCGCTCGGGTCCTACAATGAGCAGTTCTTC.

This clonotype showed up just a few times. The chain recombines TRBV6-1 with TRBJ2-2; D not certain. Germline V CDR1 and CDR2: MNHNS, SASEGT. The V end lost 4 bases, the J end lost 6 bases, and 9 bases lay between the germline ends. The CDR3 has 13 residues. In DNA form, the CDR3 reads TGTGCCAGCAGTGCCTTCGGAGCCGGGGAGCTGTTTTTT. Translating gives CASSAFGAGELFF.

This clonotype was recorded once. This may come from a read error, since a much larger clone is one base off. The CDR3 here is CASRPGIAGTGNTETFF. As DNA, the CDR3 is TGTGCCAGCAGACCAGGGATTGCCGGGACAGGGAACACTGAAACTTTCTTT. The chain links TRBV7-9 to TRBJ1-1; 9 positions match TRBD1. The germline V gene encodes CDR1 SEHNR and CDR2 FQNEAQ (reference sequence). CDR3 size: 17 residues.

This clonotype was recorded at least ten times. The CDR3 sequence: CASTPTGTVYGYTF. CDR3 nucleotides: TGCGCCAGCACCCCAACCGGGACAGTCTATGGCTACACCTTC. The chain carries TRBV5-1 and TRBJ1-2; 7 bases are shared with TRBD1. Germline CDR1 SGHRS, CDR2 YFSETQ. V was clipped by 6 bases and J by 4 bases; unmatched bases: 9. This CDR3 spans 14 amino acids.

The chain has TRBV20-1 and TRBJ2-7, with 9 positions matching TRBD2. With the DNA end fitting TRBJ2-5 better, the J assignment may be wrong. Germline V gene sequence: CDR1 DFQATT, CDR2 SNEGSKA (reference sequence). The CDR3 spans 18 residues. Written as DNA, the CDR3 is TGCAGTGCTAGAGATCTATCGGGGAGCGGGGGGCCCAGGGAGACCCAGTACTTC. This codes for CSARDLSGSGGPRETQYF.

In regard to this clonotype: A single base separates this from a much larger clone, so it may be a read error. This chain uses TRBV5-1 with TRBJ1-6, with 9 bases matching TRBD1. The CDR3 has 15 residues. From germline, CDR1 is SGHRS and CDR2 YFSETQ. The CDR3 region has the DNA TGCGCCAGCAGCTGGGGACAGGGTCCTAATTCACCCCACCACTTT. Amino acid sequence: CASSWGQGPNSPHHF.

As for this clonotype: A read error is possible here, since a much larger clone lies one base away. This chain links TRBV12-3 or TRBV12-4 with TRBJ2-3; no definite D call. This CDR3 spans 12 amino acids. CDR3 protein: CASSPLPDAQYF. DNA of the CDR3: TGTGCCAGCAGTCCCCTTCCAGATGCGCAGTATTTT.

This rearrangement joins TRBV7-2 to TRBJ2-4, with D unresolved. Near its end, the DNA agrees better with TRBJ2-7, so the J call may be wrong. The CDR3 consists of 14 residues. The germline V gene has CDR1 SGHTA and CDR2 FQGNSA. The CDR3 region has the DNA TGTGCCAGCAGCCCCCTTTTGGGGTCCTACGAGCAGTACTTC. Its translation is CASSPLLGSYEQYF.

This clonotype was seen at least ten times. CDR3: CASSYRWGGQGDEQFF. The DNA of the CDR3 is TGTGCCAGCAGCTACCGGTGGGGGGGCCAAGGGGATGAGCAGTTCTTC. V gene TRBV3-1 combines with J gene TRBJ2-1; the D gene is possibly TRBD2 (7 bases). Germline CDR1 is LGHDT and CDR2 is YNNKEL (reference sequence). Trimming took 5 bases from V and 8 from J, leaving 22 bases between them. CDR3 length equals 16 residues.

This clonotype was counted many times. The genes are TRBV15 and TRBJ2-7; D remains unclear. The CDR3 consists of 13 residues. Trimming pared 3 bases from V and 6 bases from J, leaving 12 bases between. Germline V lookup: CDR1 LNHNV, CDR2 YYDKDF (reference sequence). CDR3 in DNA: TGTGCCACCAGCAGGGTTACGCATGGCGAGCAGTACTTC. Amino acids: CATSRVTHGEQYF.

This clonotype has ten or more counts. This chain links TRBV15 with TRBJ1-5; the D gene is possibly TRBD1 (5 bases). The CDR3 totals 18 residues. Germline loops: CDR1 LNHNV, CDR2 YYDKDF (reference sequence). The ends were cut back, 4 bases at V and 1 base at J, with 20 bases in the middle. The CDR3 region has the DNA TGTGCCACCAGCATCATTAGGGAAGCAGAGGGGAGCAATCAGCCCCAGCATTTT. Encoded protein: CATSIIREAEGSNQPQHF.

This clonotype was counted between two and nine times. This may be a read error, as it is one base from a much larger clone. The J gene is TRBJ2-7, the V gene TRBV20-1, with a weak D call TRBD2 (7 bases). Per germline, CDR1 DFQATT and CDR2 SNEGSKA (reference sequence). This CDR3 contains 16 residues. CDR3 bases: TGCAGTGCTCAAAACCAAGGGGGGGTTCGGTCCTACGAGCAGTGCTTC. It encodes CSAQNQGGVRSYEQCF.

In regard to this clonotype: The junction departs from germline at one end; a sequencing error may be responsible. V gene TRBV5-5 combines with J gene TRBJ2-1, with D possibly TRBD2 on 6 matching bases. CDR1 and CDR2 (germline): SGHKS, YYEKEE (reference sequence). The CDR3 has 16 residues. The CDR3 DNA is TGTGCCAACAGCTCTACGGGGGTCCTCTCCTACAATGAACAGTTCTTC. Amino acid sequence: CANSSTGVLSYNEQFF.

Of note for this clonotype: This may be a read error, as it is one base from a much larger clone. V gene TRBV5-1 combines with J gene TRBJ2-5; D is possibly TRBD1 or TRBD2 (5 bases each). The CDR3 loop spans 15 amino acids. Germline CDR1 is SGHRS and CDR2 is YFSETQ. Trimming shortened V by 3 bases and J by 9 bases, and 21 bases separated the two germline ends. As DNA, the CDR3 is TGCGCCAGCAGCTCTAACGTTAGCCCCAGGGAGCCCCAGTACTTC. Its translation: CASSSNVSPREPQYF. The full variable domain, its missing parts supplied by reference TRBV5-1 and TRBJ2-5, is KAGVTQTPRYLIKTRGQQVTLSCSPISGHRSVSWYQQTPGQGLQFLFEYFSETQRNKGNFPGRFSGRQFSNSRSEMNVSTLELGDSALYLCASSSNVSPREPQYFGPGTRLLVL.

With regard to this clonotype: Since a much larger clone is just one base distant, this may be a read error. The genes are TRBV10-2 and TRBJ2-7, with 8 bases aligning to TRBD1. CDR1 and CDR2 from the germline V gene are WSHSY and SAAADI. The CDR3 is 13 amino acids. The CDR3 region has the DNA TGCGTCAGCGGACAGGGCAGTTCCTACGAGCAGTACTTC. Protein product: CVSGQGSSYEQYF.

This clonotype was detected many times. This rearrangement joins TRBV29-1 to TRBJ2-5; D possibly corresponds to TRBD2 (5 bases). V gave up 1 base and J gave up 11 bases, with 20 bases separating them. This CDR3 comprises 14 residues. Germline CDR1 reads SQVTM; CDR2 reads ANQGSEA. Here the CDR3 DNA reads TGCAGCGTTGAAGGCGGACTTTTCTCCAATGAGCAGTACTTC. It codes for CSVEGGLFSNEQYF.

This clonotype occurred many times. The V and J genes are TRBV5-1 and TRBJ2-7; TRBD1 or TRBD2 may be the D gene (5 bases each). Trimming removed 1 base from V and 5 bases from J, with 10 bases in between. CDR1 and CDR2 from the germline V gene are SGHRS and YFSETQ. The CDR3 is 13 residues long. This CDR3 reads CASSLTGDDEQYF. DNA of the CDR3: TGCGCCAGCAGCTTGACCGGGGACGACGAGCAGTACTTC.